Shown below are 17 T cell receptor beta chains from a single sample sequenced in a study of shared clonotypes between healthy human individuals. Naive CD8 cells lacked CD45RO and underwent positive selection for CCR7, leaving out terminally differentiated effector memory CD45RA+ cells. Method: immunoSEQ multiplex PCR; TCRdb's copy keeps in-frame clones and lacks some. The data contain hundreds of thousands of clones, approximately 96% of them singletons. The sequenced sample consisted of naive CD8+ T cells sorted from blood. Receptors originate from a woman aged 30 to 39 in good health.

This chain joins TRBV11-2 and TRBJ2-7; D gene unclear. This CDR3 is built from 14 residues. V shed 4 bases and J shed 5 bases, with 15 bases lying between them. Per germline, CDR1 SGHAT and CDR2 FQNNGV. CDR3 in amino acids: CASSYPLGAHEQYF. The CDR3 coding sequence is TGTGCCAGCAGCTACCCCCTTGGAGCCCACGAGCAGTACTTC.

This CDR3 reads CASSLGTAAPDTQYF. CDR3 sequence (DNA): TGCGCCAGCAGCTTGGGGACCGCAGCCCCAGATACGCAGTATTTT. The V gene is TRBV5-1, the J gene TRBJ2-3; D gene unclear. The germline V and J ends were trimmed by 0 bases and 4 bases, with 12 bases remaining between them. CDR1 and CDR2 (germline): SGHRS, YFSETQ. This CDR3 has 15 residues.

CDR3 DNA: TGCGCCAGCAGCTTGGTCTACCCCAGACAGGGTTGGACAGATACGCAGTATTTT. Its protein is CASSLVYPRQGWTDTQYF. The chain recombines TRBV5-1 with TRBJ2-3; 7 bases line up with TRBD1. The CDR3 contains 18 residues. The trim removed 0 bases at V and 3 bases at J, leaving 13 bases unmatched. From germline, CDR1 is SGHRS and CDR2 YFSETQ.

This chain joins TRBV11-2 and TRBJ2-5; TRBD2 matches at 10 bases. The trim removed 1 base at V and 4 bases at J, leaving 3 bases unmatched. The germline V gene encodes CDR1 SGHAT and CDR2 FQNNGV. The CDR3 covers 15 residues. This CDR3 reads CASSLVSSGRETQYF. In DNA, the CDR3 is TGTGCCAGCAGCTTAGTGTCTAGCGGGAGAGAGACCCAGTACTTC.

The chain uses TRBV14 and TRBJ1-5; unclear D gene. V was shortened by 1 base and J by 7 bases, with 8 bases between the two germline ends. CDR3 length equals 13 residues. Germline CDR1 reads SGHDN; CDR2 reads FVKESK. In DNA form, the CDR3 reads TGTGCCAGCAGCCAAGGACGGAACCAGCCCCAGCATTTT. Protein sequence: CASSQGRNQPQHF.

The rearrangement joins TRBV15 to TRBJ2-7, with TRBD1 as a possible D gene (6 bases). Trimming pared 3 bases from V and 1 base from J, leaving 7 bases between. Germline CDR1 LNHNV, CDR2 YYDKDF (reference sequence). CDR3 size: 13 residues. CDR3 loop: CATSRDRSYEQYF. The CDR3 DNA follows: TGTGCCACCAGCAGGGACAGATCCTACGAGCAGTACTTC.

This chain links TRBV2 with TRBJ1-5; TRBD1 aligns across 8 bases. This CDR3 is built from 19 residues. The V gene's germline CDR1 is SNHLY and CDR2 FYNNEI. The trim removed 3 bases at V and 0 bases at J, leaving 13 bases unmatched. The CDR3 DNA sequence: TGTGCCAGCAGTGACCCGGACAGGGAAAGCGGGTCTAGCAATCAGCCCCAGCATTTT. This gives the protein CASSDPDRESGSSNQPQHF. The full variable domain, with the rest looked up from reference TRBV2 and TRBJ1-5, is EPEVTQTPSHQVTQMGQEVILRCVPISNHLYFYWYRQILGQKVEFLVSFYNNEISEKSEIFDDQFSVERPDGSNFTLKIRSTKLEDSAMYFCASSDPDRESGSSNQPQHFGDGTRLSIL.

This chain links TRBV13 with TRBJ2-3; D remains ambiguous. Germline values: CDR1 PRHDT, CDR2 FYEKMQ (reference sequence). The CDR3 loop spans 13 amino acids. The germline V and J ends were trimmed by 5 bases and 8 bases, with 14 bases remaining between them. CDR3 sequence (DNA): TGTGCCAGCAGCCCGCGGAGCGATCGTACGCAGTATTTT. Protein product: CASSPRSDRTQYF.

This chain connects TRBV6-6 to TRBJ2-3; D is ambiguous. Trimming shortened V by 7 bases and J by 6 bases, and 14 bases separated the two germline ends. Germline V lookup: CDR1 MNHNY, CDR2 SVGAGI (reference sequence). This CDR3 region has 13 residues. The CDR3 loop reads CASTLVFSDTQYF. Written as DNA, the CDR3 is TGTGCCAGCACCTTAGTTTTCTCGGATACGCAGTATTTT.

In its sample, this clone was seen once. This chain links TRBV27 with TRBJ2-7; D not certain. Looked up from germline, CDR1 is MNHEY and CDR2 is SMNVEV (reference sequence). Trimming removed 2 bases from V and 3 bases from J, with 8 bases in between. The CDR3 runs to 13 residues. CDR3 DNA sequence: TGTGCCAGCAGTTTAACGACACGCTACGAGCAGTACTTC. Its translation: CASSLTTRYEQYF.

This chain joins TRBV19 and TRBJ2-1; tentatively, D is TRBD1 (6 bases). V dropped 5 bases and J dropped 2 bases, with 16 bases sitting between them. The CDR3 runs 16 residues. Germline CDR1 reads LNHDA; CDR2 reads SQIVND (reference sequence). The CDR3 spells CASSPPRWGPYNEQFF. The CDR3 bases are TGTGCCAGTAGTCCCCCCCGGTGGGGGCCCTACAATGAGCAGTTCTTC.

The chain has TRBV19 and TRBJ2-5; 7 bases line up with TRBD2. The CDR3 is made up of 14 amino acids. J lost 3 bases, V lost 3 bases, and 4 bases had no gene match. Germline V gene data show CDR1 as LNHDA and CDR2 as SQIVND (reference sequence). The chain's CDR3 is CASSIWLAEETQYF. For the CDR3, the DNA is TGTGCCAGTAGTATTTGGCTAGCGGAAGAGACCCAGTACTTC.

This chain connects TRBV2 to TRBJ2-2; possibly TRBD1 or TRBD2 for D (5 bases each). CDR3 size: 14 residues. With 6 bases removed from V and 0 bases from J, the gap between germline ends came to 8 bases. Germline values: CDR1 SNHLY, CDR2 FYNNEI. The CDR3 DNA reads as TGTGCCAGCAGCGGGGCTACGAACACCGGGGAGCTGTTTTTT. As protein: CASSGATNTGELFF. The complete variable domain, with remaining parts taken from reference TRBV2 and TRBJ2-2, reads EPEVTQTPSHQVTQMGQEVILRCVPISNHLYFYWYRQILGQKVEFLVSFYNNEISEKSEIFDDQFSVERPDGSNFTLKIRSTKLEDSAMYFCASSGATNTGELFFGEGSRLTVL.

The chain has TRBV6-4 and TRBJ1-1; possible D gene TRBD1, 6 bases. Germline lookup yields CDR1 MRHNA and CDR2 SNTAGT. V lost 0 bases and J lost 4, with 9 bases in between. The CDR3 has 14 amino acids. The CDR3, as DNA: TGTGCCAGCAGTGACTCAGGGGGGTTCACTGAAGCTTTCTTT. As protein: CASSDSGGFTEAFF.

This sequence joins TRBV5-1 and TRBJ1-2, with D uncertain. The CDR3 extends over 16 amino acids. Germline CDR1 SGHRS, CDR2 YFSETQ. V lost 0 bases and J 0 bases, leaving 12 bases between the germline ends. The CDR3 reads CASSLEGSPANYGYTF. Here the CDR3 DNA reads TGCGCCAGCAGCTTGGAAGGGTCCCCAGCTAACTATGGCTACACCTTC.

This chain uses TRBV19 with TRBJ2-7; weak D call: TRBD1 (7 bases). CDR1 is LNHDA, CDR2 SQIVND, per germline (reference sequence). This CDR3 contains 15 residues. V was cut by 5 bases and J by 7 bases, with 21 bases left in between. The CDR3, as DNA: TGTGCCAGTAGTTCCCCCGGGACAGCCGGAGGGGAGCAGTACTTC. Amino acid sequence: CASSSPGTAGGEQYF.

The CDR3 region is CASSFGGGDNEQFF. The DNA for the CDR3 is TGTGCCAGCAGTTTTGGGGGAGGGGACAATGAGCAGTTCTTC. The genes are TRBV28 and TRBJ2-1; TRBD2 agrees at 7 bases. J gave up 5 bases and V 3 bases, and 4 bases lay outside the gene matches. Germline CDR1 MDHEN, CDR2 SYDVKM. The CDR3 length is 14 residues.